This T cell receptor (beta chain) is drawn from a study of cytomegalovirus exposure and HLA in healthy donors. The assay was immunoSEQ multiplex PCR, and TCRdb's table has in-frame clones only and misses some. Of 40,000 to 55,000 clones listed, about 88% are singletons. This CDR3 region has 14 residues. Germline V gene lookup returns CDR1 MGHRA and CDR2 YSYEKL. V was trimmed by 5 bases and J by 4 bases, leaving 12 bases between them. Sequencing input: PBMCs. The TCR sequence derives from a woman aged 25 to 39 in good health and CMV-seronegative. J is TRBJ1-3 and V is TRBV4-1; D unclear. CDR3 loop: CASSLTAGGNTIYF. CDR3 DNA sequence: TGCGCCAGCAGCTTGACGGCAGGCGGAAACACCATATATTTT.